Shown below are 19 T cell receptor beta chains from a single sample sequenced in a study of T cell responses to AZD1222 COVID-19 vaccine. Sequencing was performed with immunoSEQ multiplex PCR; in TCRdb, only in-frame clones are kept and a portion is missing. The data show approximately 100,000 clones, 87% seen once. Sequences were derived from peripheral blood, sampled 28 days after the second AZD1222 dose. These receptors originate from an adult who received the AZD1222 COVID-19 vaccine.

The chain employs TRBV7-9 and TRBJ1-6; D not resolved. Per germline, CDR1 SEHNR and CDR2 FQNEAQ (reference sequence). V lost 2 bases and J 7 bases, leaving 12 bases between the germline ends. CDR3 size: 15 residues. CDR3 DNA: TGTGCCAGCAGCTTAACCACGCAAGGAAATTCACCCCTCCACTTT. Translating it yields CASSLTTQGNSPLHF.

The chain recombines TRBV11-2 with TRBJ2-4, with D unclear. The CDR3 covers 12 residues. The germline V gene encodes CDR1 SGHAT and CDR2 FQNNGV. V was trimmed by 6 bases and J by 7 bases, leaving 10 bases between them. CDR3 sequence reads: CASREQLNIQYF. In DNA form, the CDR3 reads TGTGCCAGCAGAGAACAGTTGAACATTCAGTACTTC.

The chain links TRBV6-1 to TRBJ2-7; unclear D gene. CDR1 MNHNS and CDR2 SASEGT come from the germline V gene. V lost 1 base, J lost 3 bases, and 7 bases lay in between. This CDR3 comprises 13 residues. The CDR3 spells CASSEGDGYEQYF. CDR3 DNA sequence: TGTGCCAGCAGTGAAGGCGATGGCTACGAGCAGTACTTC.

The chain recombines TRBV19 with TRBJ2-7; 9 positions agree with TRBD1. CDR3 length: 15 residues. After removal of 5 bases from V and 1 base from J, the junction contained 6 bases not matched to a gene. Germline CDR1 reads LNHDA; CDR2 reads SQIVND (reference sequence). The CDR3 DNA follows: TGTGCCAGTAGTGCCCGGGACAGGGCTTCCTACGAGCAGTACTTC. It yields the protein CASSARDRASYEQYF.

V and J are TRBV27 and TRBJ1-4; 7 nucleotides match TRBD1. Germline lookup yields CDR1 MNHEY and CDR2 SMNVEV (reference sequence). The CDR3 extends over 14 amino acids. J gave up 4 bases and V 6 bases, and 5 bases lay outside the gene matches. CDR3 bases: TGTGCCAGCAGATCGACAGGGATTAATGAAAAACTGTTTTTT. It codes for CASRSTGINEKLFF.

The chain joins TRBV3-1 (or the pseudogene TRBV3-2) to TRBJ1-1; D gene uncertain. Germline assignment: CDR1 LGHDT and CDR2 YNNKEL (reference sequence). The CDR3 runs to 12 residues. Trimming stripped 0 bases from V and 5 bases from J, with 4 bases between. The CDR3 DNA is TGTGCCAGCAGCCAAGATTGGACTGAAGCTTTCTTT. This sequence encodes CASSQDWTEAFF.

This chain connects TRBV19 to TRBJ2-4; 9 bases agree with TRBD1. This CDR3 region has 15 residues. Germline values: CDR1 LNHDA, CDR2 SQIVND (reference sequence). V dropped 6 bases and J dropped 6; count of bases not matched to a gene: 9. CDR3 in DNA: TGTGCCAGTAGCGACGTCCCGGGACAGGGAAACATTCAGTACTTC. The encoded protein is CASSDVPGQGNIQYF.

The chain combines TRBV4-3 with TRBJ1-2; D is possibly TRBD1 (6 bases). Trimming pared 0 bases from V and 0 bases from J, leaving 14 bases between. The CDR3 covers 17 residues. Germline V lookup: CDR1 LGHNA, CDR2 YSLEER. This CDR3 is CASSQDGGQGPNYGYTF. The CDR3 coding sequence is TGCGCCAGCAGCCAAGATGGGGGGCAGGGACCTAACTATGGCTACACCTTC.

The rearrangement uses TRBV4-1 and TRBJ2-3; D is ambiguous. V lost 0 bases and J 7 bases, leaving 5 bases between the germline ends. CDR1 MGHRA and CDR2 YSYEKL come from the germline V gene. CDR3 length: 12 residues. The CDR3 here is CASSQESNTQYF. The CDR3 DNA reads as TGCGCCAGCAGCCAAGAGTCAAATACGCAGTATTTT.

The chain recombines TRBV18 with TRBJ2-7, with D possibly called TRBD1 or TRBD2 (5 bases each). Per the germline V gene, CDR1 is KGHSH and CDR2 is LQKENI. This CDR3 is built from 12 residues. The V end lost 3 bases, the J end lost 5 bases, and 8 bases lay between the germline ends. The CDR3 coding sequence is TGTGCCAGCTCACCCTGGGACGACGAGCAGTACTTC. Protein sequence: CASSPWDDEQYF.

This chain joins TRBV28 and TRBJ2-7; TRBD1 agrees at 9 bases. CDR1 MDHEN and CDR2 SYDVKM come from the germline V gene. Unmatched junction bases numbered 6, after V lost 6 bases and J lost 3 bases. The CDR3 length is 14 residues. The CDR3 DNA reads as TGTGCCAGCAGGAAACAGGGGGCGGGCTACGAGCAGTACTTC. Translated, it gives CASRKQGAGYEQYF. Using reference TRBV28 and TRBJ2-7 for the parts outside the CDR3, the full variable domain is DVKVTQSSRYLVKRTGEKVFLECVQDMDHENMFWYRQDPGLGLRLIYFSYDVKMKEKGDIPEGYSVSREKKERFSLILESASTNQTSMYLCASRKQGAGYEQYFGPGTRLTVT.

The V gene is TRBV5-4, the J gene TRBJ2-2, with TRBD2 matching 8 bases. Looked up from germline, CDR1 is SGHNT and CDR2 is YYREEE (reference sequence). V lost 1 base, J lost 0 bases, and 11 bases stayed unmatched. CDR3 length: 19 amino acids. The CDR3 here is CASSLFSGAGVPNTGELFF. DNA for the CDR3: TGTGCCAGCAGCTTGTTTTCGGGAGCGGGAGTCCCGAACACCGGGGAGCTGTTTTTT.

The chain uses TRBV6-5 and TRBJ2-2; 9 positions agree with TRBD2. Germline-derived CDR1 and CDR2 are MNHEY and SVGAGI. V lost 4 bases, J lost 4 bases, and 4 bases stayed unmatched. The CDR3 runs 15 residues. CDR3 bases: TGTGCCAGCAGTTTAGCGGGAGTTAGCACCGGGGAGCTGTTTTTT. Its translation: CASSLAGVSTGELFF.

The chain couples TRBV3-1 (or the pseudogene TRBV3-2) to TRBJ2-5; D is perhaps TRBD2 (5 bases). V dropped 6 bases and J dropped 4 bases, with 12 bases sitting between them. Germline CDR1 LGHDT, CDR2 YNNKEL (reference sequence). There are 13 residues in the CDR3. CDR3 region: CASSRGWRETQYF. DNA of the CDR3: TGTGCCAGCAGTCGGGGTTGGAGAGAGACCCAGTACTTC.

The CDR3 nucleotides read TGTGCCAGCAGCCATTCGACTAGCGGGAGGAGTAGCTACGAGCAGTACTTC. Translating it yields CASSHSTSGRSSYEQYF. The chain couples TRBV4-2 to TRBJ2-7, with TRBD2 matching 13 bases. CDR3 length equals 17 residues. Germline V lookup: CDR1 LGHNA, CDR2 YNFKEQ. After removal of 3 bases from V and 3 bases from J, the junction contained 8 bases not matched to a gene.

V is TRBV19 and J is TRBJ1-2; the D gene is possibly TRBD1 (5 bases). CDR3 size: 13 residues. Germline assignment: CDR1 LNHDA and CDR2 SQIVND (reference sequence). V lost 3 bases, J lost 5 bases, and 10 bases lay in between. Here the CDR3 reads CASSIQEGYGYTF. In nucleotides, the CDR3 is TGTGCCAGTAGTATTCAGGAGGGGTATGGCTACACCTTC.

V is TRBV3-1 (or the pseudogene TRBV3-2) and J is TRBJ1-5; 12 bases are shared with TRBD1. This CDR3 is 14 amino acids long. From germline, CDR1 is LGHDT and CDR2 YNNKEL (reference sequence). With V trimmed by 3 bases and J by 7 bases, 1 base remained unmatched. CDR3 in amino acids: CASSQGTGGQPQHF. In nucleotides, the CDR3 is TGTGCCAGCAGCCAGGGGACAGGGGGCCAGCCCCAGCATTTT.

The V gene is TRBV28, the J gene TRBJ2-1; 9 bases match TRBD2. V lost 1 base and J lost 3; bases outside the gene matches: 7. CDR1 is MDHEN and CDR2 is SYDVKM in the germline V gene. This CDR3 spans 17 amino acids. CDR3 residues: CASSLFRREGFYNEQFF. The CDR3 region has the DNA TGTGCCAGCAGTTTATTTCGGCGGGAGGGCTTCTACAATGAGCAGTTCTTC. The full variable domain, rest sourced from reference TRBV28 and TRBJ2-1, is DVKVTQSSRYLVKRTGEKVFLECVQDMDHENMFWYRQDPGLGLRLIYFSYDVKMKEKGDIPEGYSVSREKKERFSLILESASTNQTSMYLCASSLFRREGFYNEQFFGPGTRLTVL.

This clone was seen more than once but under ten times. J is TRBJ2-2 and V is TRBV5-1; maybe TRBD1 (5 bases). V lost 7 bases, J lost 4 bases, and 17 bases lay in between. There are 15 residues in the CDR3. The V gene's germline CDR1 is SGHRS and CDR2 YFSETQ. For the CDR3, the DNA is TGCGCCAGCCATCCCTCTCAGGGCGGCACCGGGGAGCTGTTTTTT. It codes for CASHPSQGGTGELFF.